Below are 17 T cell receptor beta chains sequenced from a single sample in a study of T cell responses to AZD1222 COVID-19 vaccine. The method was immunoSEQ multiplex PCR; TCRdb's version includes in-frame clones alone and lacks a portion of them. Of about 83,000 clones in the sample, less than 95% are singletons; the top ten hold about 30%. The sequenced sample was peripheral blood, obtained 28 days after the second AZD1222 dose. These receptors came from an adult who received the AZD1222 COVID-19 vaccine.

The chain combines TRBV21-1 with TRBJ2-1; the table's D call, TRBD2, has no DNA check behind it. TRBV21-1 is tagged as a pseudogene. The CDR3 spans 19 residues. CDR3 in amino acids: CASSPPYGNPGTPHNEQFF. The CDR3 nucleotides are TGTGCCAGCAGCCCCCCCTACGGGAATCCCGGGACTCCCCACAATGAGCAGTTCTTC.

CDR3 DNA: TGTGCCAGCAGCTTATTCCCGGACAATGAGCAGTTCTTC. Translating it yields CASSLFPDNEQFF. The chain combines TRBV7-2 with TRBJ2-1; no clear D gene. This CDR3 has 13 amino acids. Germline lookup yields CDR1 SGHTA and CDR2 FQGNSA. The V and J ends lost 2 bases and 5 bases respectively, with 7 bases between them.

The J gene is TRBJ2-5, the V gene TRBV4-2, with D perhaps assigned TRBD1 or TRBD2 (6 bases each). From germline, CDR1 is LGHNA and CDR2 YNFKEQ. Trimming removed 4 bases at V and 2 bases at J, with 20 bases between. CDR3 length: 17 amino acids. As DNA, the CDR3 is TGTGCCAGCAGCCCAAGATTGGGGCGGGACACTCAAGAGACCCAGTACTTC. Amino acid sequence: CASSPRLGRDTQETQYF.

The V and J genes are TRBV15 and TRBJ2-7, with 7 bases that match TRBD2. The CDR3 runs 15 residues. The V segment lost 5 bases and the J segment 2 bases; nucleotides outside the gene matches: 9. From germline, CDR1 is LNHNV and CDR2 YYDKDF (reference sequence). The CDR3 spells CATSSSHGRTYEQYF. CDR3 DNA: TGTGCCACCAGCTCCTCTCACGGGAGGACCTACGAGCAGTACTTC.

Here the CDR3 reads CSASTSVSPLHF. CDR3 nucleotides: TGCAGTGCTAGTACTTCCGTCTCACCCCTCCACTTT. The chain uses TRBV20-1 and TRBJ1-6; D ambiguous. V was clipped by 3 bases and J by 10 bases, with 10 bases between them. CDR1 and CDR2 (germline): DFQATT, SNEGSKA (reference sequence). The CDR3 spans 12 residues.

This chain connects TRBV7-9 to TRBJ1-1; D is unresolved. V lost 7 bases, J lost 0 bases, and 0 bases lay in between. CDR1 and CDR2 from the germline V gene are SEHNR and FQNEAQ (reference sequence). There are 10 residues in the CDR3. This CDR3 is CASMNTEAFF. The CDR3 nucleotides read TGTGCCAGCATGAACACTGAAGCTTTCTTT.

The V gene is TRBV20-1, the J gene TRBJ2-1, with D tentatively TRBD1 or TRBD2 (5 bases each). V was trimmed by 4 bases and J by 12 bases, leaving 13 bases between them. The CDR3 loop spans 11 amino acids. From germline, CDR1 is DFQATT and CDR2 SNEGSKA (reference sequence). The chain's CDR3 is CSATPGTGQFF. CDR3 DNA: TGCAGTGCTACGCCGGGGACCGGGCAGTTCTTC.

V and J are TRBV7-3 and TRBJ1-5; D uncertain. Trimming took off 0 bases at V and 3 bases at J, with 3 bases between the two ends. This CDR3 region has 13 residues. Germline V gene sequence: CDR1 SGHTA, CDR2 FQGTGA. CDR3 in DNA: TGTGCCAGCAGCTTAACGTACAATCAGCCCCAGCATTTT. This codes for CASSLTYNQPQHF.

This clone was recorded once. This sequence joins TRBV5-6 and TRBJ1-5; the D is unclear. Germline lookup yields CDR1 SGHDT and CDR2 YYEEEE. The V and J ends lost 2 bases and 0 bases respectively, with 15 bases between them. The CDR3 consists of 17 residues. The CDR3 region is CASSFYRVQYSNQPQHF. The CDR3, as DNA: TGTGCCAGCAGCTTTTATAGGGTCCAATATAGCAATCAGCCCCAGCATTTT.

This chain uses TRBV28 with TRBJ1-1; D remains ambiguous. Germline-derived CDR1 and CDR2 are MDHEN and SYDVKM. V lost 1 base and J 11 bases, leaving 14 bases between the germline ends. This CDR3 has 13 amino acids. The DNA for the CDR3 is TGTGCCAGCAGTTTATCAATGAGAGTAGTGGCTTTCTTT. Translated, it gives CASSLSMRVVAFF.

This clone was seen a handful of times. V is TRBV4-1 and J is TRBJ2-7, with TRBD2 matching over 14 bases. The CDR3 covers 16 residues. V dropped 0 bases and J dropped 4; count of bases not matched to a gene: 2. The V gene's germline CDR1 is MGHRA and CDR2 YSYEKL. The CDR3 region has the DNA TGCGCCAGCAGCCAAGAAAGACTAGCGGGAGGGTACGAGCAGTACTTC. Its translation: CASSQERLAGGYEQYF.

This clone showed up just once. CDR3 nucleotides: TGTGCCAGCAGCGTAGATCACGTCGGGGGCTACACCTTC. Its translation is CASSVDHVGGYTF. The chain joins TRBV9 to TRBJ1-2, with D hard to call. Trimming shortened V by 0 bases and J by 8 bases, and 11 bases separated the two germline ends. CDR1 SGDLS and CDR2 YYNGEE come from the germline V gene. This CDR3 has 13 residues.

The rearrangement uses TRBV28 and TRBJ2-5, with TRBD2 matching over 12 bases. V was pared by 6 bases and J by 11 bases, with 7 bases of the junction left unmatched. The CDR3 has 13 amino acids. Germline CDR1 MDHEN, CDR2 SYDVKM. The DNA for the CDR3 is TGTGCCAGCAGCCCAGGACTAGCGGGACTTCAGTACTTC. It is translated as CASSPGLAGLQYF.

CDR3 protein: CASGKGYAGELFF. The CDR3 DNA sequence: TGTGCCAGCGGGAAGGGATACGCCGGGGAGCTGTTTTTT. The V call is TRBV12-3 or TRBV12-4, the J call TRBJ2-2; no clear D. V was trimmed by 8 bases and J by 6 bases, leaving 13 bases between them. The CDR3 is 13 amino acids.

The DNA of the CDR3 is TGCAGCGTTGGACAGGCGAGCACAGATACGCAGTATTTT. Amino acids: CSVGQASTDTQYF. V and J are TRBV29-1 and TRBJ2-3, with D perhaps matching TRBD1 (6 bases). Germline V gene lookup returns CDR1 SQVTM and CDR2 ANQGSEA. Trimming stripped 4 bases from V and 0 bases from J, with 8 bases between. There are 13 residues in the CDR3.

This sequence joins TRBV27 and TRBJ2-7; 9 nucleotides line up with TRBD1. Trimming at V came to 3 bases and at J to 1 base, leaving 4 bases not matched to a gene. CDR3 length: 15 residues. Germline loops: CDR1 MNHEY, CDR2 SMNVEV (reference sequence). DNA for the CDR3: TGTGCCAGCAGTTTTGGACAGGGGATATCCTACGAGCAGTACTTC. The encoded protein is CASSFGQGISYEQYF.

V usage is TRBV28 and J usage is TRBJ2-1; maybe TRBD2 (6 bases). V was cut by 4 bases and J by 4 bases, with 23 bases left in between. Germline V gives CDR1 MDHEN, CDR2 SYDVKM. This CDR3 is 18 amino acids long. CDR3 protein: CASSSGSLGEVRYNEQFF. The CDR3 DNA is TGTGCCAGCAGTTCAGGGTCCCTAGGGGAGGTCCGGTACAATGAGCAGTTCTTC.